This TCR beta chain was obtained from a study of blood T cell repertoires in COVID-19. Study overall: Specimens from acute and convalescent COVID-19 originated in the United States, Italy and Spain. T cells, B-cell-depleted T cells, or PBMCs supplied cDNA or gDNA.

CDR1 is MNHNY and CDR2 is SVGAGI in the germline V gene (reference sequence). The V gene end was trimmed by 5 bases and the J gene end by 5 bases; junction bases not matched to a gene: 11. This CDR3 region has 16 residues. Per the authors' pipeline: Amplification from reference gene primers served as the basis for estimated nucleated cell counts. Measured with immunoSEQ multiplex PCR; TCRdb has only the in-frame clones, and not every one. V and J calls and clone size follow that table, whereas D and trimming were derived from the DNA. Among approximately 130,000 clones listed, around 91% were seen once.

The sequencing input was peripheral blood. The sequence was obtained from a man aged 70-80 years with active or convalescent COVID-19. The V and J genes are TRBV6-6 and TRBJ2-2; 7 nucleotides agree with TRBD1. CDR3 sequence (DNA): TGTGCCAGCAGTCCCCGGACAGGTCCGAGGACCGGGGAGCTGTTTTTT. Its protein product is CASSPRTGPRTGELFF.